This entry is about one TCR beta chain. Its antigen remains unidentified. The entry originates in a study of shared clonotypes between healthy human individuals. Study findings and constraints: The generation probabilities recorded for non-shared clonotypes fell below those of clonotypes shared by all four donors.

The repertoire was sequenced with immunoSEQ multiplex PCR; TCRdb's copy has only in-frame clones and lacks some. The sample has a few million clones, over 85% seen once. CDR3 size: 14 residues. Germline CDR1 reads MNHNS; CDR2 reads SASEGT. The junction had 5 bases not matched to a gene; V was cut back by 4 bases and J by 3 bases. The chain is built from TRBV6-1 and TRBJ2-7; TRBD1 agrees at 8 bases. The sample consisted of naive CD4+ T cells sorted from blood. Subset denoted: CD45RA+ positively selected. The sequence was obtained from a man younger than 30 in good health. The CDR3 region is CASSAAGGVYEQYF. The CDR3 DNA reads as TGTGCCAGCAGTGCAGCAGGGGGCGTCTACGAGCAGTACTTC.